Presented here are 8 T cell receptor beta chains from one specimen sequenced in a study of shared clonotypes between healthy human individuals. TCRdb keeps only in-frame clones here, not all; method: immunoSEQ multiplex PCR. The sample contains about 2.4 million clones, approximately 94% of which appear only once. Sample: naive CD4+ T cells from PBMCs. Specified subset: CD45RA+ positively selected. The receptors were sampled from a man aged 18 to 29 in good health. Some clones in this sample may be carry-over from other donors' samples.

This chain links TRBV28 with TRBJ1-1, with D hard to call. V was pared by 4 bases and J by 1 base, with 19 bases between. The CDR3 spans 17 residues. Germline CDR1 reads MDHEN; CDR2 reads SYDVKM. The CDR3 sequence: CASSSPRAARRNTEAFF. Here the CDR3 DNA reads TGTGCCAGCAGTTCACCCCGGGCCGCTCGAAGGAACACTGAAGCTTTCTTT.

Regarding this clone: Other DNA sequences of this sample code for an identical CDR3. The chain carries TRBV19 and TRBJ2-7; no clear D gene. Trimming took 1 base from V and 3 from J, leaving 10 bases between them. The CDR3 sequence is 14 residues long. The germline V gene has CDR1 LNHDA and CDR2 SQIVND (reference sequence). The CDR3 DNA follows: TGTGCCAGTAGTATAGGTCGGGCGAGCTACGAGCAGTACTTC. It translates to CASSIGRASYEQYF.

J is TRBJ2-7 and V is TRBV2, with TRBD1 identical over 8 bases. The CDR3 contains 14 residues. Germline V gene lookup returns CDR1 SNHLY and CDR2 FYNNEI. Trimming cost V 6 bases and J 3 bases; bases outside gene matches: 7. CDR3 nucleotide sequence: TGTGCCAGCAGCCAACAGGGGGGTTTCTACGAGCAGTACTTC. Its protein product is CASSQQGGFYEQYF.

The chain recombines TRBV5-1 with TRBJ2-7, with D tentatively TRBD2 (6 bases). The germline V and J ends were trimmed by 1 base and 2 bases, with 13 bases remaining between them. The CDR3 sequence is 15 residues long. CDR1 is SGHRS and CDR2 is YFSETQ in the germline V gene. The CDR3 sequence: CASSLRPGSPYEQYF. The CDR3 DNA reads as TGCGCCAGCAGCTTGCGTCCCGGGAGCCCCTACGAGCAGTACTTC.

Concerning this clone: Other DNA sequences in the sample encode the same CDR3. This chain links TRBV5-1 with TRBJ2-6, with unresolved D. The CDR3 covers 14 residues. The V gene lost 4 bases and the J gene lost 0 bases, with 5 bases spanning the gap. Germline V lookup: CDR1 SGHRS, CDR2 YFSETQ. The CDR3 sequence: CASSVGSGANVLTF. In DNA, the CDR3 is TGCGCCAGCAGCGTAGGCTCTGGGGCCAACGTCCTGACTTTC.

The chain joins TRBV5-1 to TRBJ2-7, with TRBD2 matching 7 bases. Germline CDR1 SGHRS, CDR2 YFSETQ. V was pared by 7 bases and J by 3 bases, with 7 bases of the junction left unmatched. This CDR3 is 13 amino acids long. Written as DNA, the CDR3 is TGCGCCAGCGGAAGCGGGAAGAACTACGAGCAGTACTTC. It codes for CASGSGKNYEQYF.

Regarding this clone: Other DNA sequences from this sample encode an identical CDR3 as well. V is TRBV5-1 and J is TRBJ2-7; 10 positions match TRBD2. In germline, CDR1 is SGHRS, CDR2 YFSETQ. This CDR3 comprises 14 residues. The V segment lost 5 bases and the J segment 0 bases; nucleotides outside the gene matches: 2. This CDR3 is CASSWTSGSYEQYF. CDR3 nucleotides: TGCGCCAGCAGTTGGACTAGCGGCTCCTACGAGCAGTACTTC. The full variable domain, rest sourced from reference TRBV5-1 and TRBJ2-7, is KAGVTQTPRYLIKTRGQQVTLSCSPISGHRSVSWYQQTPGQGLQFLFEYFSETQRNKGNFPGRFSGRQFSNSRSEMNVSTLELGDSALYLCASSWTSGSYEQYFGPGTRLTVT.

The chain is built from TRBV5-1 and TRBJ2-3; TRBD2 aligns across 9 bases. CDR3 size: 17 residues. The J segment lost 4 bases and the V segment lost 2 bases, leaving 11 bases of the junction unmatched. The germline gives CDR1 SGHRS, CDR2 YFSETQ. CDR3 bases: TGCGCCAGCAGCTTTAGTAGCGGGAGAGACGGGGCAGATACGCAGTATTTT. Translation gives CASSFSSGRDGADTQYF.